These 18 T cell receptor beta chains were all obtained from the same sample, sequenced in a study of blood T cell repertoires in COVID-19. Some clones are missing from TCRdb's copy, which holds only in-frame ones; the method was immunoSEQ multiplex PCR. The table records about 180,000 clones, roughly 85% of them present only once. The sequenced material came from peripheral blood. These receptors were obtained from a man aged 60 to 69 with acute or convalescent COVID-19.

The chain carries TRBV27 and TRBJ2-1, with 9 bases lining up with TRBD2. This CDR3 has 14 residues. After removal of 10 bases from V and 6 bases from J, the junction contained 10 bases not matched to a gene. Germline values: CDR1 MNHEY, CDR2 SMNVEV (reference sequence). In nucleotides, the CDR3 is TGTGCCACCGGGGGGCGGGAGGGCCGCAATGAGCAGTTCTTC. It specifies CATGGREGRNEQFF.

The rearrangement links TRBV18 to TRBJ1-6; TRBD1 agrees at 8 bases. Germline V CDR1 and CDR2: KGHSH, LQKENI. The CDR3 contains 15 residues. V gave up 4 bases and J gave up 7 bases; unmatched junction bases: 6. The CDR3 region is CASSQGTGGNSPLHF. The CDR3 coding sequence is TGTGCCAGCTCACAAGGGACAGGCGGGAATTCACCCCTCCACTTT.

The chain joins TRBV25-1 to TRBJ2-2; TRBD1 agrees at 7 bases. Germline trimming cut 4 bases from V and 4 bases from J; bases unmatched to any gene: 6. CDR1 is MGHDK and CDR2 is SYGVNS in the germline V gene. The CDR3 totals 15 residues. CDR3 sequence: CASSAPRQGTGELFF. CDR3 DNA sequence: TGTGCCAGCAGTGCGCCCCGACAGGGCACCGGGGAGCTGTTTTTT.

CDR3 DNA: TGTGCCAGCAGCGGGACTAGCGGGATGAATGAGCAGTTCTTC. It encodes CASSGTSGMNEQFF. This chain uses TRBV2 with TRBJ2-1, with 13 positions matching TRBD2. V was clipped by 6 bases and J by 7 bases; unmatched bases: 3. This CDR3 is 14 amino acids long. Germline CDR1 SNHLY, CDR2 FYNNEI.

In DNA, the CDR3 is TGTGCCAGCAGCCTAGCGGGAGGGCACAATGAGCAGTTCTTC. This encodes CASSLAGGHNEQFF. The rearrangement links TRBV9 to TRBJ2-1; 12 bases align to TRBD2. The CDR3 has 14 amino acids. Germline V gene sequence: CDR1 SGDLS, CDR2 YYNGEE. V shed 4 bases and J 5 bases; nucleotides not matched to a gene: 1.

The chain couples TRBV6-5 to TRBJ1-4; TRBD1 aligns across 8 bases. Germline CDR1 and CDR2: MNHEY and SVGAGI. V lost 4 bases and J lost 9; bases outside the gene matches: 4. This CDR3 spans 13 amino acids. CDR3 sequence: CASSSGQGKKLFF. CDR3 nucleotide sequence: TGTGCCAGCAGTTCCGGACAGGGTAAAAAACTGTTTTTT.

In its sample, this clone was seen many times. The V gene is TRBV27, the J gene TRBJ2-7; D perhaps matches TRBD1 (5 bases). With 4 bases removed from V and 2 bases from J, the gap between germline ends came to 15 bases. This CDR3 contains 15 residues. CDR1 is MNHEY and CDR2 is SMNVEV in the germline V gene (reference sequence). Here the CDR3 DNA reads TGTGCCAGCAGTTCACCTGTGGCAGGGACCTACGAGCAGTACTTC. Protein: CASSSPVAGTYEQYF.

This chain joins TRBV6-1 and TRBJ2-1; weak D call: TRBD2 (6 bases). Trimming left V 1 base short and J 2 bases short, with 9 bases between. The CDR3 runs to 15 residues. The germline V gene has CDR1 MNHNS and CDR2 SASEGT. CDR3: CASSEVADTYNEQFF. The CDR3 DNA reads TGTGCCAGCAGTGAAGTAGCGGACACCTACAATGAGCAGTTCTTC.

The J gene is TRBJ2-7, the V gene TRBV30; TRBD2 is a possible D gene (5 bases). The length of the CDR3 is 15 residues. The germline V gene encodes CDR1 GTSNPN and CDR2 SVGIG (reference sequence). V was pared by 0 bases and J by 1 base, with 13 bases between. The CDR3 loop is CAWSVGGSLSYEQYF. The DNA of the CDR3 is TGTGCCTGGAGTGTTGGTGGGAGTTTGTCCTACGAGCAGTACTTC.

The gene calls are TRBV3-1 (or the pseudogene TRBV3-2) and TRBJ1-2; 8 bases align to TRBD1. The CDR3 length is 15 residues. V gave up 1 base and J gave up 2 bases; unmatched junction bases: 3. The germline V gene encodes CDR1 LGHDT and CDR2 YNNKEL (reference sequence). CDR3 in amino acids: CASSQADRANYGYTF. The CDR3 DNA reads TGTGCCAGCAGCCAAGCGGACAGGGCGAACTATGGCTACACCTTC.

The chain has TRBV12-3 or TRBV12-4 and TRBJ2-3; possible D gene TRBD1, 6 bases. V was shortened by 11 bases and J by 3 bases, with 15 bases between the two germline ends. The CDR3 spans 13 residues. The CDR3 protein is CAGRPTGTDTQYF. The CDR3 region has the DNA TGTGCCGGGAGACCGACAGGTACAGATACGCAGTATTTT.

V gene TRBV5-6 combines with J gene TRBJ2-4, with 14 bases identical to TRBD2. The CDR3 loop spans 15 amino acids. Germline V CDR1 and CDR2: SGHDT, YYEEEE. Losses at the gene ends were 4 bases for V and 8 bases for J; bases not matched to a gene: 5. This chain's CDR3 is CASSQGLAGVDIQYF. Written as DNA, the CDR3 is TGTGCCAGCAGCCAGGGACTAGCGGGAGTCGACATTCAGTACTTC.

The chain is built from TRBV30 and TRBJ1-6, with no clear D. CDR1 and CDR2 (germline): GTSNPN, SVGIG (reference sequence). This CDR3 has 13 amino acids. V was trimmed by 0 bases and J by 7 bases, leaving 7 bases between them. CDR3 bases: TGTGCCTGGAGTGTACTCGAAAATTCACCCCTCCACTTT. This encodes CAWSVLENSPLHF.

The genes are TRBV6-5 and TRBJ2-5; 7 bases are a match to TRBD2. This CDR3 is 15 amino acids long. The J segment lost 2 bases and the V segment lost 2 bases, leaving 5 bases of the junction unmatched. Germline V gene sequence: CDR1 MNHEY, CDR2 SVGAGI. The CDR3 spells CASSYRPSGQETQYF. The CDR3 nucleotides are TGTGCCAGCAGTTACCGTCCTAGCGGACAAGAGACCCAGTACTTC.

This chain connects TRBV7-9 to TRBJ2-5; TRBD1 aligns across 7 bases. The CDR3 length is 14 residues. Germline V gene lookup returns CDR1 SEHNR and CDR2 FQNEAQ (reference sequence). Trimming cost V 2 bases and J 5 bases; bases outside gene matches: 5. DNA of the CDR3: TGTGCCAGCAGCTTACGACAGGGCGGGGAGACCCAGTACTTC. Translation gives CASSLRQGGETQYF.

The chain is built from TRBV5-1 and TRBJ2-1; 11 nucleotides match TRBD2. Germline CDR1 SGHRS, CDR2 YFSETQ. V was clipped by 1 base and J by 7 bases; unmatched bases: 4. This CDR3 is built from 15 residues. The chain's CDR3 is CASSLMLAGGNEQFF. In DNA form, the CDR3 reads TGCGCCAGCAGCTTGATGCTAGCGGGAGGTAATGAGCAGTTCTTC.

The CDR3 coding sequence is TGTGCCAGCGAATCGGACAGGGGAGACCAAGAGACCCAGTACTTC. Amino acids: CASESDRGDQETQYF. The chain combines TRBV28 with TRBJ2-5; the match to TRBD1 covers 9 bases. CDR1 and CDR2 (germline): MDHEN, SYDVKM. Trimming at V came to 8 bases and at J to 0 bases, leaving 7 bases not matched to a gene. The CDR3 extends over 15 amino acids.

J is TRBJ1-5 and V is TRBV6-2 or TRBV6-3; D uncertain. This CDR3 has 12 amino acids. V was cut by 5 bases and J by 11 bases, with 13 bases left in between. Per the germline V gene, CDR1 is MNHEY and CDR2 is SVGEGT. CDR3: CASSGRSWTQHF. The CDR3 region has the DNA TGTGCCAGCAGTGGGAGATCCTGGACCCAGCATTTT.